This TCR beta chain comes out of a study of T cells in Graves' hyperthyroidism and ophthalmopathy. Whole-study findings and limits: Among thyroid clonotypes expanded above 0.001, most also appeared in blood.

Fresh peripheral blood, 8 to 10 ml of it, supplied the PBMCs. Amplification targeted TCR beta CDR3 regions from RNA transcripts. HTBI primers were the set used in a first-round RT-PCR of the TCR CDR3. TCRdb independently ran MiXCR on the multiplex PCR reads; one entry per CDR3 protein. The profile shows about 330,000 distinct CDR3 sequences, roughly 15% of them singletons. The CDR3 has 16 amino acids. Looked up from germline, CDR1 is MDHEN and CDR2 is SYDVKM. V lost 3 bases, J lost 6 bases, and 18 bases lay in between. This clonotype is labeled as medium-sized (0.01 to 0.1%). Its antigen remains unknown.

The chain combines TRBV28 with TRBJ1-5; D remains ambiguous. The sequence was collected from a woman in her 40s with Graves' ophthalmopathy. Sequenced material: blood. This chain's CDR3 is CASSLGSGGLGQPQHF. The CDR3 nucleotides read TGTGCCAGCAGTTTGGGTTCGGGAGGGTTGGGTCAGCCCCAGCATTTT.